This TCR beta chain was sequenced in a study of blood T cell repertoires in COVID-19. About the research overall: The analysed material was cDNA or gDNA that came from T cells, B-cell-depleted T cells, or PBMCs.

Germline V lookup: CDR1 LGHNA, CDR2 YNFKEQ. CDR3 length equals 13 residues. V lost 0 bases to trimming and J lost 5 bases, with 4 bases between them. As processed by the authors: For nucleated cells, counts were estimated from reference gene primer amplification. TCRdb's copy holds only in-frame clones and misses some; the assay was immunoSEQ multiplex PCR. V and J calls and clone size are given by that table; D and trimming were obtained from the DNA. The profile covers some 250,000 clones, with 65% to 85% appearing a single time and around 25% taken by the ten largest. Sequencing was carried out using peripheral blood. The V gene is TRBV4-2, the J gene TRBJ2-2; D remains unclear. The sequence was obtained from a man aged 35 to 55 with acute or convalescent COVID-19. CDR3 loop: CASSQDKTGELFF. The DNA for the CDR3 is TGTGCCAGCAGCCAAGATAAAACCGGGGAGCTGTTTTTT.